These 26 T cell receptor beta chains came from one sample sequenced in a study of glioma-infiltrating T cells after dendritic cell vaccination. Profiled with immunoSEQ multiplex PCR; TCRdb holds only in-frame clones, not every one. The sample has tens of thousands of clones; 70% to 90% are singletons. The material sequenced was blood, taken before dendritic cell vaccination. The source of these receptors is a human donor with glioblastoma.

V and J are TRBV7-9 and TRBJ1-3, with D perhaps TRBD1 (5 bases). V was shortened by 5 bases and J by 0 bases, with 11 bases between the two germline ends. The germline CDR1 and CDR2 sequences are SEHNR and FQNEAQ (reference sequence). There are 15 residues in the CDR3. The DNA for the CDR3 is TGTGCCAGCAGCATAACAGGTTACTCTGGAAACACCATATATTTT. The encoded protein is CASSITGYSGNTIYF.

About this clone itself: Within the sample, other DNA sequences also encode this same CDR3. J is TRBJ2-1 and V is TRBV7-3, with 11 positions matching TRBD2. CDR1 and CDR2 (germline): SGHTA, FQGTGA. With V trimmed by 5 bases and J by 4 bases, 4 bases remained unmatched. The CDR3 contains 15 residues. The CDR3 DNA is TGTGCCAGCAGCCTGACTAGCGGGACGTACAATGAGCAGTTCTTC. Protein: CASSLTSGTYNEQFF.

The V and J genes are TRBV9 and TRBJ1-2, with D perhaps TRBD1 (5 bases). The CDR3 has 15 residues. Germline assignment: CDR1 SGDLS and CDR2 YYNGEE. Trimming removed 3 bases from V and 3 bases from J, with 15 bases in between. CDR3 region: CASSASQGPYYGYTF. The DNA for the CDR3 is TGTGCCAGCAGCGCCTCCCAGGGCCCGTACTATGGCTACACCTTC.

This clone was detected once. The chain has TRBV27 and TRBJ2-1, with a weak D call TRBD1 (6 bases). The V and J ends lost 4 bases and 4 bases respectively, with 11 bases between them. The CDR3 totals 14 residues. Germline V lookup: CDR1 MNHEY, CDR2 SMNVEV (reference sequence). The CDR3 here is CASSSTQGYNEQFF. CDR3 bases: TGTGCCAGCAGTTCAACACAGGGTTACAATGAGCAGTTCTTC.

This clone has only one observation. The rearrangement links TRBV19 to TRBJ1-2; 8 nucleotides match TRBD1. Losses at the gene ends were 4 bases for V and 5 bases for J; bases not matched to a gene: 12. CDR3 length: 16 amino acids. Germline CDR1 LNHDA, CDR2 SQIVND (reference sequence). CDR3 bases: TGTGCCAGTAGTACCGCCAGAGAGACAGGGGCGTATGGCTACACCTTC. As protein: CASSTARETGAYGYTF.

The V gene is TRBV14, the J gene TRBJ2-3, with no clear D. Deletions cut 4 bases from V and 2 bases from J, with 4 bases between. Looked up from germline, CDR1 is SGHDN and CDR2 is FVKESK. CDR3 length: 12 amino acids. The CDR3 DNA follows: TGTGCCAGCAGCCCGTCCACAGATACGCAGTATTTT. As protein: CASSPSTDTQYF. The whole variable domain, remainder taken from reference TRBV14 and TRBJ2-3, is EAGVTQFPSHSVIEKGQTVTLRCDPISGHDNLYWYRRVMGKEIKFLLHFVKESKQDESGMPNNRFLAERTGGTYSTLKVQPAELEDSGVYFCASSPSTDTQYFGPGTRLTVL.

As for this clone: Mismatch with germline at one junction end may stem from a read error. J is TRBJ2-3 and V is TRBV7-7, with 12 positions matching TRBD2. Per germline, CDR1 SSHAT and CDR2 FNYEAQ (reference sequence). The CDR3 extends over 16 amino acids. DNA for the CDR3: TGTGCTAGCAGCTCCGGACTAGCGGGGAACACAGATACGCAGTATTTT. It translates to CASSSGLAGNTDTQYF.

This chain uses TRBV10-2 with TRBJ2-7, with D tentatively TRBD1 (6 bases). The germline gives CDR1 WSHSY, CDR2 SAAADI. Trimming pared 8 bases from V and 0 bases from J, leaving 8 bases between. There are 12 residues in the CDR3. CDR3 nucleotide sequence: TGCGCCAGCGGGGACACCTCCTACGAGCAGTACTTC. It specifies CASGDTSYEQYF.

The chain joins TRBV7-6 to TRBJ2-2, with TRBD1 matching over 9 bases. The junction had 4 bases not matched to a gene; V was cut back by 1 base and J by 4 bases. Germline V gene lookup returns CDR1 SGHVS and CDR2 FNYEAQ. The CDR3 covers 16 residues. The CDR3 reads CASSLVQGAGTGELFF. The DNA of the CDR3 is TGTGCCAGCAGCTTAGTACAGGGGGCAGGCACCGGGGAGCTGTTTTTT. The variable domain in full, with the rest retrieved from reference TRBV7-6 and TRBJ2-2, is GAGVSQSPRYKVTKRGQDVALRCDPISGHVSLYWYRQALGQGPEFLTYFNYEAQQDKSGLPNDRFSAERPEGSISTLTIQRTEQRDSAMYRCASSLVQGAGTGELFFGEGSRLTVL.

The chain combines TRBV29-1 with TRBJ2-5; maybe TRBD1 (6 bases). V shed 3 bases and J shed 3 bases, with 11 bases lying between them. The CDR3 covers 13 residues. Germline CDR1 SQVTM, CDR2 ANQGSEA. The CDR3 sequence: CSVDGAGEETQYF. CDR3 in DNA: TGCAGCGTTGATGGGGCAGGGGAAGAGACCCAGTACTTC.

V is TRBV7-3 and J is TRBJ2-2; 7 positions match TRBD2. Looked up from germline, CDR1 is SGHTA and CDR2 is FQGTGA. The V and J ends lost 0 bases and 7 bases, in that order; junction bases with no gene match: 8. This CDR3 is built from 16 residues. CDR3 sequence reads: CASSLTASGWGGELFF. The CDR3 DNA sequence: TGTGCCAGCAGCTTAACGGCTAGCGGATGGGGCGGGGAGCTGTTTTTT.

The CDR3 sequence: CASSLLAGASHKDYTQYF. In DNA form, the CDR3 reads TGTGCCAGCAGCTTATTAGCGGGAGCCTCCCATAAAGATTATACGCAGTATTTT. This rearrangement joins TRBV5-4 to TRBJ2-3; 9 nucleotides agree with TRBD2. The germline CDR1 and CDR2 sequences are SGHNT and YYREEE (reference sequence). The CDR3 length is 18 residues. Trimming took 2 bases from V and 7 from J; bases not matched to a gene: 17.

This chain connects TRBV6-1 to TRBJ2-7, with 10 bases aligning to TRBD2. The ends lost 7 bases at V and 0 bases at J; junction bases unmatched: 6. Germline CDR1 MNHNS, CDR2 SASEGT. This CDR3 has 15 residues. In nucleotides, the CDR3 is TGTGCCAGCATACTAGCGGGATACTTCTCCTACGAGCAGTACTTC. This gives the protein CASILAGYFSYEQYF.

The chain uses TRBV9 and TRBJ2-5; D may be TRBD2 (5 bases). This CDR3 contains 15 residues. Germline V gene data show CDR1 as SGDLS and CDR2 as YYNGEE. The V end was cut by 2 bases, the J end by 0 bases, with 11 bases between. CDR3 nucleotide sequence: TGTGCCAGCAGCGTCACCACTAGTTACCAAGAGACCCAGTACTTC. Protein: CASSVTTSYQETQYF.

The CDR3: CASSLGTDYGYTF. CDR3 DNA: TGCGCCAGCAGCTTGGGGACAGACTATGGCTACACCTTC. The rearrangement links TRBV5-1 to TRBJ1-2, with D possibly TRBD1 on 6 matching bases. The CDR3 runs 13 residues. CDR1 and CDR2 (germline): SGHRS, YFSETQ. Trimming left V 0 bases short and J 3 bases short, with 6 bases between.

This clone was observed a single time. CDR3 in amino acids: CATTPQGMRANEKLFF. CDR3 nucleotide sequence: TGTGCCACGACCCCACAGGGGATGAGAGCTAATGAAAAACTGTTTTTT. The chain has TRBV2 and TRBJ1-4, with TRBD1 matching over 7 bases. The CDR3 spans 16 residues. Germline V gives CDR1 SNHLY, CDR2 FYNNEI. V gave up 10 bases and J gave up 3 bases; unmatched junction bases: 14.

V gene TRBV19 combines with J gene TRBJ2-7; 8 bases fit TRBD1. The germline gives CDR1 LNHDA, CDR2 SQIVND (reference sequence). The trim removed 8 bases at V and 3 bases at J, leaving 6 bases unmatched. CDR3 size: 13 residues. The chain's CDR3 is CASGQGRDYEQYF. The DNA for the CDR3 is TGTGCCAGTGGACAGGGACGGGACTACGAGCAGTACTTC.

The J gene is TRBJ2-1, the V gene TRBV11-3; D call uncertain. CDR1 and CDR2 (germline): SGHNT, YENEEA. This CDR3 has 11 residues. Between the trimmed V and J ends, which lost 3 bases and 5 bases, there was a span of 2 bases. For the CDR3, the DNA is TGTGCCAGCAGCTTTAACAATGAGCAGTTCTTC. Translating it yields CASSFNNEQFF. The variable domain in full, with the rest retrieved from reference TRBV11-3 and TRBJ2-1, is EAGVVQSPRYKIIEKKQPVAFWCNPISGHNTLYWYLQNLGQGPELLIRYENEEAVDDSQLPKDRFSAERLKGVDSTLKIQPAELGDSAVYLCASSFNNEQFFGPGTRLTVL.

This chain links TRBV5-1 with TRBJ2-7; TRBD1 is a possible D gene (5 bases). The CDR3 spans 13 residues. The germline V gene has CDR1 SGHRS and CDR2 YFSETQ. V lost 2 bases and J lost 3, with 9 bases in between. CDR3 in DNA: TGCGCCAGCAGCTTTGTGGGGCTCTACGAGCAGTACTTC. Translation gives CASSFVGLYEQYF. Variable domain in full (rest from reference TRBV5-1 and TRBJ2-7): KAGVTQTPRYLIKTRGQQVTLSCSPISGHRSVSWYQQTPGQGLQFLFEYFSETQRNKGNFPGRFSGRQFSNSRSEMNVSTLELGDSALYLCASSFVGLYEQYFGPGTRLTVT.

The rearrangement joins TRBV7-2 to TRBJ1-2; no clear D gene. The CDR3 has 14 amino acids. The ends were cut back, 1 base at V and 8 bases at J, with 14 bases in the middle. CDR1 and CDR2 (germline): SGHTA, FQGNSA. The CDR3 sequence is CASSLGPDLWGYTF. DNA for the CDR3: TGTGCCAGCAGCTTAGGCCCAGATCTGTGGGGCTACACCTTC. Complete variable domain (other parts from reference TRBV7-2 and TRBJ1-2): GAGVSQSPSNKVTEKGKDVELRCDPISGHTALYWYRQSLGQGLEFLIYFQGNSAPDKSGLPSDRFSAERTGGSVSTLTIQRTQQEDSAVYLCASSLGPDLWGYTFGSGTRLTVV.

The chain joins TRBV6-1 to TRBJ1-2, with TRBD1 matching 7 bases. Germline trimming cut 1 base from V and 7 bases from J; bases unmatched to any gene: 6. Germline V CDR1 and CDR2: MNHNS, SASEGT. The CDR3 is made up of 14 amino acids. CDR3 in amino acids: CASSEGQGYGGYTF. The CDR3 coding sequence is TGTGCCAGCAGTGAAGGACAGGGTTACGGTGGCTACACCTTC.

The CDR3 reads CATSREAGIDTEAFF. As DNA, the CDR3 is TGTGCCACCAGCAGAGAGGCAGGGATTGACACTGAAGCTTTCTTT. V and J are TRBV15 and TRBJ1-1; D possibly corresponds to TRBD1 (5 bases). The CDR3 consists of 15 residues. The V end was cut by 0 bases, the J end by 3 bases, with 11 bases between. Germline CDR1 and CDR2: LNHNV and YYDKDF (reference sequence).

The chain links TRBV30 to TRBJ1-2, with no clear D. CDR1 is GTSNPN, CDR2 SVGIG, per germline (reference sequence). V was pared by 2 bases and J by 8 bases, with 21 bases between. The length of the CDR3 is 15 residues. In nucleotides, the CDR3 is TGTGCCTGGAGTCCCGCGGGTCTATCATCTAGAGGCTACACCTTC. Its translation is CAWSPAGLSSRGYTF.

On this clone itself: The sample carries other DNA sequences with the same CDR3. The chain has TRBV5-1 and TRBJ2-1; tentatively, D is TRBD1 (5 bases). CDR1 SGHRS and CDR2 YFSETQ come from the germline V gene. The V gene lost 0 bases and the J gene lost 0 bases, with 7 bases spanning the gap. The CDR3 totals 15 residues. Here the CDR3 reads CASSLGQGSYNEQFF. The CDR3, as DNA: TGCGCCAGCAGCTTGGGTCAGGGCTCCTACAATGAGCAGTTCTTC.

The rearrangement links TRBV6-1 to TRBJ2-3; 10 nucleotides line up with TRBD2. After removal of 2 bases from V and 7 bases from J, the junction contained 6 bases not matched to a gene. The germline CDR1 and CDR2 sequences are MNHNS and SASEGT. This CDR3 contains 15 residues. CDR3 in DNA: TGTGCCAGCAGTGAAAGGAGTAGCGGGGGGTATACGCAGTATTTT. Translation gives CASSERSSGGYTQYF.

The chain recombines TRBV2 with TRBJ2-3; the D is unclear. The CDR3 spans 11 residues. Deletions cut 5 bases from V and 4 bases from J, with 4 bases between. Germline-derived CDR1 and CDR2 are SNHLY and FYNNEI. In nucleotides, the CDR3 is TGTGCCAGCAGTCATCCAGATACGCAGTATTTT. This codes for CASSHPDTQYF.